This record concerns one T cell receptor beta chain sequence. The sample is drawn from a study of blood T cell repertoires in COVID-19. Method: immunoSEQ multiplex PCR; TCRdb's copy keeps in-frame clones and lacks some. The sample consists of about 150,000 clones, more than 70% of them appearing once. V lost 3 bases to trimming and J lost 9 bases, with 12 bases between them. The CDR3 has 13 residues. The TCR originated in a human donor in a cohort sampled during active COVID-19. The chain uses TRBV12-3 or TRBV12-4 and TRBJ2-1, with D hard to call. Sequences were obtained from peripheral blood. In DNA, the CDR3 is TGTGCCAGCAGTTTGGATGGTTCGGGTGAGCAGTTCTTC. It is translated as CASSLDGSGEQFF.